This T cell receptor (beta chain) was captured by sequencing in a study of CD8 T cells in Susac syndrome. With random hexamers, roughly 0.5 to 1 ug RNA was reverse transcribed. Amplification of TCR beta CDR3 across 54 Vbeta and 13 Jbeta was performed with immunoSEQ multiplex PCR. MiXCR was run by TCRdb on the immunoSEQ multiplex PCR reads, yielding one entry per CDR3 protein. The data hold some 260,000 distinct CDR3 sequences, with roughly 81% observed a single time. In the case of this clonotype: Its specificity is not known.

Between the trimmed V and J ends, which lost 7 bases and 2 bases, there was a span of 6 bases. The CDR3 consists of 13 residues. The patients who served as multiple sclerosis controls were treatment-naive and had stable or active relapsing-remitting disease that fulfilled the revised McDonald criteria. TEMRA cells underwent FACS enrichment and CD8+ and CD4+ T cells underwent negative isolation. The study's findings and limits: An acknowledgment was made by the study that its TCR sequencing and HLA analysis involved relatively few individuals.

V is TRBV12-3 or TRBV12-4 and J is TRBJ2-6; D unclear. This TCR was recovered from a human donor with multiple sclerosis. The sequenced material came from CD8+ T cells from PBMCs. CDR3 nucleotide sequence: TGTGCCAGCACTCAGGCTGGGGCCAACGTCCTGACTTTC. It yields the protein CASTQAGANVLTF.